One sample yielded the 2 T cell receptor beta chains listed below, sequenced in a study of blood T cell repertoires in COVID-19 (dated by TCRdb to 2019 to 2021). Library prep was done by the immunoSEQ multiplex PCR assay. This immuneACCESS table, as held by TCRdb, lists in-frame sequences with V and J called but not all clones. Of the missing ones, under half trace to an unresolved V gene in checked studies; the others have no known cause. For this sample the table gives 120,000 or so clones, of which around 74% were detected only once. The ten biggest clones cover more than 5.5% of the sample. Sequencing was done on a sample of peripheral blood. The source of these receptors is a man aged 55-75 years with acute or convalescent COVID-19.

J is TRBJ1-5 and V is TRBV27; 7 bases are a match to TRBD1. CDR3 length equals 16 residues. Trimming at V came to 8 bases and at J to 0 bases, leaving 10 bases not matched to a gene. CDR1 is MNHEY, CDR2 SMNVEV, per germline (reference sequence). CDR3 nucleotide sequence: TGTGCCAGCTCCAATAGGAGGACAGGTAGCAATCAGCCCCAGCATTTT. Protein: CASSNRRTGSNQPQHF.

The V and J genes are TRBV10-1 and TRBJ2-3, with D unclear. The CDR3 contains 13 residues. The ends were cut back, 2 bases at V and 5 bases at J, with 8 bases in the middle. CDR1 and CDR2 from the germline V gene are WNHNN and SYGVQD (reference sequence). The CDR3 spells CASSEATQDTQYF. In DNA form, the CDR3 reads TGCGCCAGCAGTGAGGCCACACAAGATACGCAGTATTTT.